This entry concerns a single T cell receptor beta chain. What it binds is unknown. The V segment lost 5 bases and the J segment 7 bases; nucleotides outside the gene matches: 5. CDR1 MNHNS and CDR2 SASEGT come from the germline V gene. The CDR3 covers 13 residues. Exposure to brentuximab vedotin varied, and each patient had relapsed following autologous stem cell transplantation. Patients had relapsed/refractory classical Hodgkin lymphoma with complete response, partial response or progressive disease as best response. Sequenced by immunoSEQ multiplex PCR; TCRdb stores in-frame clones only, minus some. The sample shows 20,000 to 25,000 clones, 80% of them seen only once. This entry belongs to a study of PD-1 blockade in classical Hodgkin lymphoma. Study context: Nivolumab dosing for patients was 3 mg/kg, administered intravenously every 2 weeks. General study results and limits: Complete responders showed a baseline diversity that resembled the diversity of newly diagnosed patients.

The sequenced sample was peripheral blood mononuclear cells (PBMCs), obtained before the second cycle of nivolumab. J is TRBJ1-1 and V is TRBV6-1; 9 bases line up with TRBD1. The receptor's source is a human donor with classical Hodgkin lymphoma. The CDR3 spells CASSLTGGIEAFF. The CDR3 nucleotides read TGTGCCAGCAGTTTAACAGGGGGCATTGAAGCTTTCTTT.